This TCR beta chain was observed in a study of shared clonotypes between healthy human individuals. Study observations and caveats: Among the subsets, naive ones generally showed larger estimated richness than memory ones.

This clone was picked up one time. The antigen remains unidentified. Measured with immunoSEQ multiplex PCR; TCRdb has only the in-frame clones, and not every one. There are roughly 1,600,000 clones in the sample; just under 99% occur only once, and 0.3% to 0.45% lies in the top ten. Sequenced material: naive CD4+ T cells sorted from blood. Stated subset: CD45RA+ positively selected. This TCR was sampled from a man under 40 in good health.

Written as DNA, the CDR3 is TGTGCCAGCAGCGTACGCCCTATTTCCAGCTCTGGAAACACCATATATTTT. Protein product: CASSVRPISSSGNTIYF. The chain links TRBV9 to TRBJ1-3; D gene unclear. The CDR3 sequence is 17 residues long. The germline V gene has CDR1 SGDLS and CDR2 YYNGEE. Trimming left V 1 base short and J 0 bases short, with 14 bases between.